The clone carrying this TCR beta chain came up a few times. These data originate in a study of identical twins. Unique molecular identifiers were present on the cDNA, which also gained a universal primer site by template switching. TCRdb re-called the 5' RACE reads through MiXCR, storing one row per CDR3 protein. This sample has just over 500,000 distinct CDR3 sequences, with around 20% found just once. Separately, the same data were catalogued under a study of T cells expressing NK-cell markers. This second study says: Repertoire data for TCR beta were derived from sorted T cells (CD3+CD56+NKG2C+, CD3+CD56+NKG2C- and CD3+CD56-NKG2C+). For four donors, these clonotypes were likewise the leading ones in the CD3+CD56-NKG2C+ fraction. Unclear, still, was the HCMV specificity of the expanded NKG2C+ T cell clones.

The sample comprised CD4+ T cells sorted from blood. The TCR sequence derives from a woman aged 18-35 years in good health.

The CDR3 reads CASSLLAMRQYF. CDR3 sequence (DNA): TGTGCCAGCAGCCTACTAGCCATGCGTCAGTACTTC. The J gene is TRBJ2-4, the V gene TRBV5-5, with D perhaps matching TRBD2 (6 bases). The CDR3 totals 12 residues. V was pared by 4 bases and J by 12 bases, with 14 bases between. The germline V gene has CDR1 SGHKS and CDR2 YYEKEE (reference sequence).